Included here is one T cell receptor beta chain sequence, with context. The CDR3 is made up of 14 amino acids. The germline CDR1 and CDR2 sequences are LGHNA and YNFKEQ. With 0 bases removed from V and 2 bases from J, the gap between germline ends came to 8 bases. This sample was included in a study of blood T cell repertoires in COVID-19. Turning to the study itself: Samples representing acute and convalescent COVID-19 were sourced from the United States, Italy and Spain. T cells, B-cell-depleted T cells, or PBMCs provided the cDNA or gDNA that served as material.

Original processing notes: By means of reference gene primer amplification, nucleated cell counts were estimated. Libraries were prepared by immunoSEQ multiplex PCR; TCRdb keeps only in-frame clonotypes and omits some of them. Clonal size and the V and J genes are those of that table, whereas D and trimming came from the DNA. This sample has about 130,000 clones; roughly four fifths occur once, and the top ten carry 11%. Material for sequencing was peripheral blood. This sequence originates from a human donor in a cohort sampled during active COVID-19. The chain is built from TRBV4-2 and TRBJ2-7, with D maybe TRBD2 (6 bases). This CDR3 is CASSQDGGTYEQYF. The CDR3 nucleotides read TGTGCCAGCAGCCAAGACGGGGGAACCTACGAGCAGTACTTC.